The rows below give T cell receptor beta chains drawn from one sample of a study of T cell repertoires in cytomegalovirus infection. TCRdb reprocessed the reads via MiXCR and lists one record per CDR3 protein. The repertoire holds 750,000 to 950,000 distinct CDR3 sequences, with 29% as singletons. For these receptors, no antigen is known. The input for sequencing was cultured CD8+ T cells from PBMCs, taken from culture after CMV antigen stimulation. The receptors were sampled from a human donor in good health (CMV status not recorded). Some clones in this sample may be carry-over from other donors' samples. Both conserved end residues are part of each CDR3. A D gene is named only where the DNA matches it firmly. Rows give clone size only sometimes, using once, few, many, or a class for an expanded clone.

>NA|TRBJ2-5|NA|TRBV12-3/TRBV12-4
CASSSRGKETQYF
TGTGCCAGCAGTTCCAGGGGAAAAGAGACCCAGTACTTC
>TRBD1|TRBJ2-1|many|TRBV7-2
CASSDWTGQLYNEQFF
TGTGCCAGCAGCGATTGGACAGGGCAACTTTACAATGAGCAGTTCTTC
>TRBD1|TRBJ2-4|NA|TRBV7-9
CASSLPTHREGQGYIQYF
TGTGCCAGCAGCTTACCCACCCATCGCGAGGGACAGGGGTACATTCAGTACTTC
>NA|TRBJ1-4|NA|TRBV27
CASGPWATNEKLFF
TGTGCCAGCGGCCCTTGGGCAACTAATGAAAAACTGTTTTTT
>NA|TRBJ2-1|many|TRBV6-2/TRBV6-3
CASSYAGHEQFF
TGTGCCAGCAGTTACGCGGGCCATGAGCAGTTCTTC
>NA|TRBJ2-3|many|TRBV7-2
CASSLVGLGRIPADTQYF
TGTGCCAGCAGCTTAGTCGGGTTAGGGCGTATTCCCGCAGATACGCAGTATTTT
>TRBD2|TRBJ2-2|NA|TRBV7-6
CASSMGLAPGELFF
TGTGCCAGCAGCATGGGACTAGCCCCCGGGGAGCTGTTTTTT
>NA|TRBJ2-5|NA|TRBV7-2
CASSYPGAETQYF
TGTGCCAGCAGCTATCCGGGCGCAGAGACCCAGTACTTC
>NA|TRBJ2-2|many|TRBV7-8
CASSLRRVGNTGELFF
TGTGCCAGCAGCTTACGGCGGGTAGGGAACACCGGGGAGCTGTTTTTT
>NA|TRBJ2-1|NA|TRBV9
CASSVGSAYNEQFF
TGTGCCAGCAGCGTAGGGTCAGCCTACAATGAGCAGTTCTTC
>TRBD1|TRBJ1-2|many|TRBV11-1
CASSRDRRANYGYTF
TGTGCCAGCAGCAGGGACAGGCGCGCTAACTATGGCTACACCTTC
>NA|TRBJ1-4|few|TRBV12-3/TRBV12-4
CASSLTAWNEKLFF
TGTGCCAGCAGTTTAACGGCGTGGAATGAAAAACTGTTTTTT
>NA|TRBJ1-2|few|TRBV7-6
CASSIGEVDTADYGYTF
TGTGCCAGCAGCATAGGAGAGGTCGACACGGCAGACTATGGCTACACCTTC
>TRBD1|TRBJ2-6|NA|TRBV12-5
CASGLSWDSHSFSGANVLTF
TGTGCTAGTGGTTTGAGTTGGGACAGTCATTCATTCTCTGGGGCCAACGTCCTGACTTTC
>TRBD1|TRBJ2-2|many|TRBV19
CASSWTGKRLYTGELFF
TGTGCCAGTAGTTGGACAGGGAAAAGGTTGTACACCGGGGAGCTGTTTTTT
>NA|TRBJ2-7|NA|TRBV6-6
CASSSYLRDNSYEQYF
TGTGCCAGCAGTTCGTACCTCCGGGACAACTCCTACGAGCAGTACTTC
>TRBD1|TRBJ1-1|NA|TRBV19
CASSPDRGLVGIEAFF
TGTGCCAGTAGTCCCGACAGGGGGCTGGTTGGGATTGAAGCTTTCTTT
>NA|TRBJ1-3|NA|TRBV9
CASSVASPRNTIYF
TGTGCCAGCAGCGTAGCATCCCCAAGAAACACCATATATTTT
>TRBD2|TRBJ2-1|many|TRBV7-2
CASGIPRGLADYNEQFF
TGTGCCAGCGGGATTCCCAGGGGACTAGCGGATTACAATGAGCAGTTCTTC
>NA|TRBJ1-6|many|TRBV6-5
CASSYRGARLSPLHF
TGTGCCAGCAGTTATAGAGGGGCCAGGCTTTCACCCCTCCACTTT
>TRBD2|TRBJ2-5|NA|TRBV4-1
CASSQEGTSGMEETQYF
TGCGCCAGCAGCCAAGAGGGGACTAGCGGGATGGAAGAGACCCAGTACTTC
>NA|TRBJ1-2|NA|TRBV12-3/TRBV12-4
CASRPSDRPLFAHGYTF
TGTGCCAGCAGGCCGTCGGACAGACCCTTATTTGCCCATGGCTACACCTTC
>NA|TRBJ2-7|few|TRBV9
CASSVGGVSEQYF
TGTGCCAGCAGCGTAGGGGGGGTGAGTGAGCAGTACTTC
>NA|TRBJ1-1|NA|TRBV7-9
CASLSLGAEAFF
TGTGCCAGCCTCTCGCTGGGAGCTGAAGCTTTCTTT
>NA|TRBJ2-2|NA|TRBV5-5
CASSLYLAPNTGELFF
TGTGCCAGCAGCCTCTACCTAGCACCGAACACCGGGGAGCTGTTTTTT
>NA|TRBJ1-1|few|TRBV5-1
CASSLVWLEDEAFF
TGCGCCAGCAGCTTGGTTTGGTTGGAGGATGAAGCTTTCTTT
>TRBD1|TRBJ1-6|NA|TRBV27
CASSFTGGSPLHF
TGTGCCAGCAGCTTTACAGGGGGTTCACCCCTCCACTTT
>TRBD2|TRBJ2-5|NA|TRBV7-8
CASSLTSGGAQETQYF
TGTGCCAGCAGTTTGACTAGCGGGGGGGCCCAAGAGACCCAGTACTTC
>NA|TRBJ2-2|NA|TRBV7-4
CASSSTTRGTGELFF
TGTGCCAGCAGCTCGACTACCCGTGGCACCGGGGAGCTGTTTTTT
>NA|TRBJ1-2|few|TRBV29-1
CSVEGSGEGYTF
TGCAGCGTTGAGGGCTCAGGGGAGGGCTACACCTTC
>NA|TRBJ1-5|NA|TRBV20-1
CSARDNGRAFSNQPQHF
TGCAGTGCTAGAGATAATGGACGGGCTTTTAGCAATCAGCCCCAGCATTTT
>NA|TRBJ2-2|NA|TRBV6-5
CACSLLAENTGELFF
TGTGCCTGCAGCTTACTGGCGGAGAACACCGGGGAGCTGTTTTTT
>NA|TRBJ1-5|NA|TRBV19
CASSISTFSQPQHF
TGTGCCAGTAGTATATCTACGTTCTCTCAGCCCCAGCATTTT
>NA|TRBJ1-2|NA|TRBV27
CASRALGGAPFYGYTF
TGTGCCAGCAGGGCCCTCGGGGGCGCCCCTTTTTATGGCTACACCTTC
>NA|TRBJ2-2|NA|TRBV5-8
CASSREGAPNTGELFF
TGTGCCAGCAGCCGGGAAGGGGCTCCGAACACCGGGGAGCTGTTTTTT
>NA|TRBJ2-1|NA|TRBV7-9
CASSLPDGVNEQFF
TGTGCCAGCAGCTTACCTGACGGCGTCAATGAGCAGTTCTTC
>NA|TRBJ1-2|NA|TRBV5-6
CASSLDDGVYGYTF
TGTGCCAGCAGCTTGGATGACGGAGTCTATGGCTACACCTTC
>NA|TRBJ2-1|NA|TRBV27
CASSQGQGHNEQFF
TGTGCCAGCAGCCAAGGGCAGGGGCATAATGAGCAGTTCTTC
>NA|TRBJ2-1|NA|TRBV12-3/TRBV12-4
CASSSEQAVRGINEQFF
TGTGCCAGCAGTTCCGAGCAGGCGGTCCGGGGGATAAATGAGCAGTTCTTC
>TRBD1|TRBJ1-4|few|TRBV4-3
CASSQDRVTGGEEKLFF
TGCGCCAGCAGCCAAGATCGGGTTACAGGGGGCGAGGAAAAACTGTTTTTT
>TRBD2|TRBJ2-5|few|TRBV10-3
CAISDLAGGSETQYF
TGTGCCATCAGTGATCTAGCGGGGGGGTCAGAGACCCAGTACTTC
>NA|TRBJ1-2|NA|TRBV7-8
CASSLALIAGKVAGYTF
TGTGCCAGCAGCTTAGCGCTAATCGCAGGGAAAGTTGCTGGCTACACCTTC
>TRBD2|TRBJ2-1|few|TRBV27
CASSPLAGNLGNEQFF
TGTGCCAGCTCCCCCCTAGCGGGGAATCTTGGGAATGAGCAGTTCTTC
>NA|TRBJ1-1|few|TRBV7-2
CASSVQDMNTEAFF
TGTGCCAGCAGCGTACAGGATATGAACACTGAAGCTTTCTTT
>NA|TRBJ1-2|many|TRBV7-6
CASSSSNGGAHPYGYTF
TGTGCCAGCAGCTCAAGCAATGGGGGGGCCCATCCCTATGGCTACACCTTC
>NA|TRBJ2-1|many|TRBV6-2/TRBV6-3
CASSYGAEQFF
TGTGCCAGCAGTTACGGGGCTGAGCAGTTCTTC
>NA|TRBJ2-3|NA|TRBV7-6
CASSFMIGQRTDTQYF
TGTGCCAGCAGCTTTATGATTGGACAGCGCACAGATACGCAGTATTTT
>NA|TRBJ2-2|many|TRBV7-9
CASSLPGGQDRKRGELFF
TGTGCCAGCAGCTTGCCCGGGGGTCAAGACAGGAAGCGCGGGGAGCTGTTTTTT
>NA|TRBJ1-2|many|TRBV4-1
CASSQEMRGAVGYTF
TGCGCCAGCAGCCAAGAAATGCGGGGGGCTGTGGGCTACACCTTC
>NA|TRBJ1-1|few|TRBV11-2
CASSLFGQHMNTEAFF
TGTGCCAGCAGCTTATTCGGACAGCACATGAACACTGAAGCTTTCTTT
>TRBD1|TRBJ1-6|once|TRBV27
CASSSLTGGNSPLHF
TGTGCCAGCAGTTCCCTGACAGGGGGCAATTCACCCCTCCACTTT
>NA|TRBJ2-1|many|TRBV7-9
CASSLGGLLAYNEQFF
TGTGCCAGCAGCTTAGGAGGGCTGCTGGCCTACAATGAGCAGTTCTTC
>TRBD2|TRBJ2-1|many|TRBV7-6
CASSHPPGEGGWNEQFF
TGTGCCAGCAGCCACCCGCCGGGAGAGGGAGGGTGGAATGAGCAGTTCTTC
>NA|TRBJ1-1|NA|TRBV6-5
CASSYSFLNTEAFF
TGTGCCAGCAGTTACTCCTTCCTGAACACTGAAGCTTTCTTT
>NA|TRBJ2-7|few|TRBV7-6
CASSLEHYYEQYF
TGTGCCAGCAGCTTAGAACACTACTACGAGCAGTACTTC
>NA|TRBJ1-1|NA|TRBV6-5
CASTYGGSGTEAFF
TGTGCCAGCACCTATGGGGGGAGCGGCACTGAAGCTTTCTTT
>NA|TRBJ2-1|NA|TRBV11-3
CASSSSWGGDEQFF
TGTGCCAGCAGCTCCTCCTGGGGGGGCGATGAGCAGTTCTTC
>TRBD1|TRBJ1-1|few|TRBV29-1
CSVRTGVDTEAFF
TGCAGCGTGAGGACAGGGGTAGACACTGAAGCTTTCTTT
>NA|TRBJ1-6|NA|TRBV6-8
CASSLTGPYNSPLHF
TGTGCCAGCAGTTTGACAGGCCCTTATAATTCACCCCTCCACTTT